This T cell receptor (beta chain) was captured in a study of blood T cell repertoires in COVID-19. The CDR3 has 14 residues. The germline V and J ends were trimmed by 0 bases and 2 bases, with 6 bases remaining between them. Germline V gives CDR1 SGHTA, CDR2 FQGNSA. The data were produced by immunoSEQ multiplex PCR, yet TCRdb's version contains in-frame clones alone and is incomplete. Of 52,000 or so clones listed, 85% to 90% are singletons. The material sequenced was peripheral blood. The V gene is TRBV7-2, the J gene TRBJ2-3; possibly TRBD1 for D (5 bases). The sequence derives from a human donor in a cohort sampled during active COVID-19. The CDR3 DNA reads as TGTGCCAGCAGCTTAGCGGGGCTCACAGATACGCAGTATTTT. It codes for CASSLAGLTDTQYF.